This section outlines one T cell receptor beta chain sequence together with its context. The V gene lost 7 bases and the J gene lost 1 base, with 17 bases spanning the gap. The germline gives CDR1 SQVTM, CDR2 ANQGSEA. There are 15 residues in the CDR3. The sample is drawn from a study of blood T cell repertoires in COVID-19. Study at large: Some COVID-19 samples were acute and others convalescent; all came from the United States, Italy and Spain.

Assay: immunoSEQ multiplex PCR; the TCRdb copy retains only in-frame clones and omits some. The data show about 200,000 clones, with 65% to 85% seen just once and around 13% held by the top ten. The rearrangement joins TRBV29-1 to TRBJ2-1; the D is unclear. Sequencing was done on a sample of peripheral blood. This clonotype originated in a human donor in a cohort sampled during active COVID-19. In nucleotides, the CDR3 is TGCAGCGCCATACGGATCGGAGATTCCTACAATGAGCAGTTCTTC. It specifies CSAIRIGDSYNEQFF.